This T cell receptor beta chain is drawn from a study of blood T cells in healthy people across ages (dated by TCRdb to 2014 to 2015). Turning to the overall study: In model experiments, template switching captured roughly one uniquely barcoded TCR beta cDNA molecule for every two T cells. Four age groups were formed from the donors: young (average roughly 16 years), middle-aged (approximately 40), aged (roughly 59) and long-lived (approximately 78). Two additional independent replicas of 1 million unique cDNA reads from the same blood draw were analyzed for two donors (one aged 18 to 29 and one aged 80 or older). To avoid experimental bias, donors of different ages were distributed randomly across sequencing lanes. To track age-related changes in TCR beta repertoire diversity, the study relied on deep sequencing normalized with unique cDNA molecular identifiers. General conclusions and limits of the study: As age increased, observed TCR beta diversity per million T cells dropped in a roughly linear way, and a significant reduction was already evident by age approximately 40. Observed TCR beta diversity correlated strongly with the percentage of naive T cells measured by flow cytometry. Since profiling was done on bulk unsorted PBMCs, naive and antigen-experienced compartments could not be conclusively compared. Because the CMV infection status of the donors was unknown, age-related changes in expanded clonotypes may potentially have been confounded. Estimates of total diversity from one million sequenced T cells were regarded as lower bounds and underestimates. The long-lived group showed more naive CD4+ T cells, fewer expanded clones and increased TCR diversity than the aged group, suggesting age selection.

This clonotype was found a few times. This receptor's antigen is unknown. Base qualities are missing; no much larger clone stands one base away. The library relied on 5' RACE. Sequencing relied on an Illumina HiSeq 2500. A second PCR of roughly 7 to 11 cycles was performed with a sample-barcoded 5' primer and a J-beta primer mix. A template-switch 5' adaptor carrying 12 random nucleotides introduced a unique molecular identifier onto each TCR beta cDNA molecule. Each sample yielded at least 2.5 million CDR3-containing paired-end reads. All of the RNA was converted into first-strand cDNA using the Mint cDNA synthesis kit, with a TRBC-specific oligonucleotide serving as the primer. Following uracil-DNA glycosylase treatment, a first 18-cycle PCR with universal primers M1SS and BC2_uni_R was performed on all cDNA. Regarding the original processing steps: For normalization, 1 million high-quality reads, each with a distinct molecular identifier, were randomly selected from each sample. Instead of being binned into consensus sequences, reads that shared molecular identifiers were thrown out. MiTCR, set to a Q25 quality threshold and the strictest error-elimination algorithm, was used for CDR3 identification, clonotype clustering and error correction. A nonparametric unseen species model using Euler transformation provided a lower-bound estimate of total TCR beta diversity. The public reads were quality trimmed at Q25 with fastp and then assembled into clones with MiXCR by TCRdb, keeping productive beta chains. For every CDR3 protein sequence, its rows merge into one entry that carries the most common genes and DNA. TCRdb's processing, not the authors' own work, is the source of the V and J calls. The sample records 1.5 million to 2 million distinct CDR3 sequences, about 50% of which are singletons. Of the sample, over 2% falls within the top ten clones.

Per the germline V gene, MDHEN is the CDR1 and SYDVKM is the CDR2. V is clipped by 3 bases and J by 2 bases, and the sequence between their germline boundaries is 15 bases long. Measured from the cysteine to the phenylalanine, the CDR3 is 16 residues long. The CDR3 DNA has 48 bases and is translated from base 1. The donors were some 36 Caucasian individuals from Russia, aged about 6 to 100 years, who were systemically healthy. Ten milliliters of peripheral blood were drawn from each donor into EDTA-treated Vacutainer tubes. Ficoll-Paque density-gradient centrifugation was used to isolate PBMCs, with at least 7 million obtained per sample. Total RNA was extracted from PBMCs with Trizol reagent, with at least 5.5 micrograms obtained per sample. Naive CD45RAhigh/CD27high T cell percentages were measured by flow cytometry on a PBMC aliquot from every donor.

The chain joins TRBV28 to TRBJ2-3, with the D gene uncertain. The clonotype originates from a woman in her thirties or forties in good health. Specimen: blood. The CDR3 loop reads CASSLRRTGSTDTQYF. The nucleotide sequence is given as TGTGCCAGCAGTTTGAGACGGACGGGTTCCACAGATACGCAGTATTTT. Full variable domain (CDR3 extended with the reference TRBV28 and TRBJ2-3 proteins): DVKVTQSSRYLVKRTGEKVFLECVQDMDHENMFWYRQDPGLGLRLIYFSYDVKMKEKGDIPEGYSVSREKKERFSLILESASTNQTSMYLCASSLRRTGSTDTQYFGPGTRLTVL.